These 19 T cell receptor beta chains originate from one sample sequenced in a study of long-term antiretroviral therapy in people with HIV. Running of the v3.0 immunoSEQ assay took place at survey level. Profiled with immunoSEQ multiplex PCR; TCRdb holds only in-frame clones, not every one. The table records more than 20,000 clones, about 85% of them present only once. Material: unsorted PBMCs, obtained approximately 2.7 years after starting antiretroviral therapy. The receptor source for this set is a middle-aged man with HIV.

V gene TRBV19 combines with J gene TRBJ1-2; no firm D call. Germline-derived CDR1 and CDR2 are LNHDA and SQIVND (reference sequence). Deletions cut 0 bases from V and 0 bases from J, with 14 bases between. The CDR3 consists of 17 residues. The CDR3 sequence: CASSIDLSSGANYGYTF. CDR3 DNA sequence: TGTGCCAGTAGTATAGATCTCTCAAGCGGAGCTAACTATGGCTACACCTTC. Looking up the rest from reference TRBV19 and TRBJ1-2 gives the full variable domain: DGGITQSPKYLFRKEGQNVTLSCEQNLNHDAMYWYRQDPGQGLRLIYYSQIVNDFQKGDIAEGYSVSREKKESFPLTVTSAQKNPTAFYLCASSIDLSSGANYGYTFGSGTRLTVV.

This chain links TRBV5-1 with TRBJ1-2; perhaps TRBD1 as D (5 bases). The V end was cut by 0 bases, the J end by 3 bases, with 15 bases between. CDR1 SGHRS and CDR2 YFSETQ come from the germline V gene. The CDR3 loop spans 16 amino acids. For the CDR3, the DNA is TGCGCCAGCAGCTTGGGATACAGCGGGGGAGACTATGGCTACACCTTC. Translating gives CASSLGYSGGDYGYTF.

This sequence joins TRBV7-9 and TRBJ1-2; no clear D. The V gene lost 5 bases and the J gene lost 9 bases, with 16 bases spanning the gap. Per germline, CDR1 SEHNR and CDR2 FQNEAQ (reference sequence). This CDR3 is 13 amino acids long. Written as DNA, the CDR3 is TGTGCCAGCAGCCCCCGGAAAGAGTTAAGCTACACCTTC. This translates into CASSPRKELSYTF. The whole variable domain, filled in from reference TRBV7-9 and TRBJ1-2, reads DTGVSQNPRHKITKRGQNVTFRCDPISEHNRLYWYRQTLGQGPEFLTYFQNEAQLEKSRLLSDRFSAERPKGSFSTLEIQRTEQGDSAMYLCASSPRKELSYTFGSGTRLTVV.

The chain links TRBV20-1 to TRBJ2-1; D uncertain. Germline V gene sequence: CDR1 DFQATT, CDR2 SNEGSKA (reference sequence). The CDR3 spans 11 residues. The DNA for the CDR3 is TGCAGCGGTCTCTCCTACAATGAGCAGTTCTTC. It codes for CSGLSYNEQFF.

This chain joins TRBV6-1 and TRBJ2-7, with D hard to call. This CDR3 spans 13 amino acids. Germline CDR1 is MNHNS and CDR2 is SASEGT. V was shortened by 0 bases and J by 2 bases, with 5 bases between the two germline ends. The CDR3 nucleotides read TGTGCCAGCAGTGAAGCGGATCCCTACGAGCAGTACTTC. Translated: CASSEADPYEQYF.

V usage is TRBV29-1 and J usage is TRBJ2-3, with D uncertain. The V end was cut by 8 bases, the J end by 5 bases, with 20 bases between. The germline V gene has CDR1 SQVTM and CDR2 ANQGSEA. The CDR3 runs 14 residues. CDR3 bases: TGCAGCTCCCAAGGGTGGCTGGGCAAAGATACGCAGTATTTT. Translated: CSSQGWLGKDTQYF.

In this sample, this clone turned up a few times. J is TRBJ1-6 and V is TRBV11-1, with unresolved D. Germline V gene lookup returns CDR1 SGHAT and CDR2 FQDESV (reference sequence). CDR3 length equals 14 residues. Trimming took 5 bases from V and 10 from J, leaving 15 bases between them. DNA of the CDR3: TGTGCCAGCAGCCACGACCAGTCTGACTCACCCCTCCACTTT. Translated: CASSHDQSDSPLHF.

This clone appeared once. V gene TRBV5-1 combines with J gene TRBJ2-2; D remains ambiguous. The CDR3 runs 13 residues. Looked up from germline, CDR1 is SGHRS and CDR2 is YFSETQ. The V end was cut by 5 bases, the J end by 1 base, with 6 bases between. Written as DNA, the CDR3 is TGCGCCAGCAGTGGCATGAACACCGGGGAGCTGTTTTTT. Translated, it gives CASSGMNTGELFF.

CDR3 protein: CAAGKGSEQYF. The DNA for the CDR3 is TGTGCCGCAGGGAAGGGGTCCGAGCAGTACTTC. The chain recombines TRBV6-6 with TRBJ2-7, with D perhaps matching TRBD1 (5 bases). Germline lookup yields CDR1 MNHNY and CDR2 SVGAGI (reference sequence). The CDR3 length is 11 residues. V gave up 11 bases and J gave up 6 bases, with 14 bases separating them.

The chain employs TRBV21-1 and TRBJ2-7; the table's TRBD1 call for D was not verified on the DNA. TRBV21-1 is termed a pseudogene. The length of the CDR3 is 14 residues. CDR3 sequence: CASTRQDCSYEQYF. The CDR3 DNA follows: TGTGCCAGCACCCGACAGGACTGCTCCTACGAGCAGTACTTC.

The DNA for the CDR3 is TGTGCCAGCAGCTTAACAGGGGGCCCCCACTACGAGCAGTACTTC. Translating gives CASSLTGGPHYEQYF. The rearrangement joins TRBV7-9 to TRBJ2-7; 9 nucleotides line up with TRBD1. The ends lost 2 bases at V and 3 bases at J; junction bases unmatched: 5. Germline V gene lookup returns CDR1 SEHNR and CDR2 FQNEAQ (reference sequence). The CDR3 extends over 15 amino acids.

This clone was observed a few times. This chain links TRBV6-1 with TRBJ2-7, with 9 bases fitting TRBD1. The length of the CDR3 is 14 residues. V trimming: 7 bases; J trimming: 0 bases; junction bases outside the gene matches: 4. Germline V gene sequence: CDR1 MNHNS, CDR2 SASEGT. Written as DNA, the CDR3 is TGTGCCAGCACTGACAGGGGGAGCTCCTACGAGCAGTACTTC. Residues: CASTDRGSSYEQYF.

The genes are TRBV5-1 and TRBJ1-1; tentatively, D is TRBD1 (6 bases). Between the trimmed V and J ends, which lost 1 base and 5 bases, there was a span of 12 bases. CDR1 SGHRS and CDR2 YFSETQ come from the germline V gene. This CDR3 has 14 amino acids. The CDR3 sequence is CASSLNGGRTEAFF. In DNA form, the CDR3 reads TGCGCCAGCAGCTTGAACGGGGGGCGAACTGAAGCTTTCTTT.

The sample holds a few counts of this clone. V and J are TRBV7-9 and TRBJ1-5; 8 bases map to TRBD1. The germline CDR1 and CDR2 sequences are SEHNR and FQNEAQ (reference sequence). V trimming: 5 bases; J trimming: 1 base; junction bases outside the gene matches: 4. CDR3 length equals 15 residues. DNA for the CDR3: TGTGCCAGCAGCACTACAGGGGGGAGCAATCAGCCCCAGCATTTT. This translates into CASSTTGGSNQPQHF.

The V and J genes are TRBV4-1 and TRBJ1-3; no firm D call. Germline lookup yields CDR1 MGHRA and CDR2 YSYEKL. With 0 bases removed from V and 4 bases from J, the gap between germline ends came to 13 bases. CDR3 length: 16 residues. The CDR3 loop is CASSQDPPDSGNTIYF. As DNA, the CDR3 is TGCGCCAGCAGCCAAGACCCCCCGGATTCAGGAAACACCATATATTTT.

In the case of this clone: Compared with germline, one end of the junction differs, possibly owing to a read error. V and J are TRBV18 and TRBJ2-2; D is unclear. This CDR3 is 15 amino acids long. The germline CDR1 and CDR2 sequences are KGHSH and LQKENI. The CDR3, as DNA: TGTGCCAGCTCACCACTCACAGCGAAGACCGGGGAGCTGTTTTTT. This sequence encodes CASSPLTAKTGELFF.

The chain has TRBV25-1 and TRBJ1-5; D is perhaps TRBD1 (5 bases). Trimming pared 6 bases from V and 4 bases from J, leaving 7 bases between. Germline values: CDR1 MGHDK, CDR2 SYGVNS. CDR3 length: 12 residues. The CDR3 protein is CASRQGNQPQHF. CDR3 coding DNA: TGTGCCAGCAGGCAGGGAAATCAGCCCCAGCATTTT.

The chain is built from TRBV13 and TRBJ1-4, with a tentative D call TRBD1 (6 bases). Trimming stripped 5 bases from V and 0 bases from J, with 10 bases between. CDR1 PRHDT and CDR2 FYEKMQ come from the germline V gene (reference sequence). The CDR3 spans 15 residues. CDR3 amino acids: CASSVQGTTNEKLFF. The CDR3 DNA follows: TGTGCCAGCAGCGTGCAGGGGACAACTAATGAAAAACTGTTTTTT.

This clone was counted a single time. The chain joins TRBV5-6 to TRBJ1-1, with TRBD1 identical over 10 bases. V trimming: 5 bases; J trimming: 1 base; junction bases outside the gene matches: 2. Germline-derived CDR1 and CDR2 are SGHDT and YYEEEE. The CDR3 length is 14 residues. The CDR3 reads CASRGQGRNTEAFF. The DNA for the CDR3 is TGTGCCAGCAGGGGACAGGGGAGGAACACTGAAGCTTTCTTT.